The sequence of this T cell receptor (beta chain) was determined in a study of blood T cells in healthy people across ages. Trimming stripped 4 bases from V and 12 bases from J, with 13 bases between. The CDR3 totals 12 residues. Germline lookup yields CDR1 ENHRY and CDR2 SYGVKD. Roughly 9 milliliters of peripheral blood were drawn from each donor. The study isolated at least 6.5 million PBMCs from each sample. For the second PCR, which ran for 7 to 11 cycles, a sample-barcoded 5' primer and a J-beta primer mix were used. TCRdb passed the 5' RACE reads through MiXCR, listing each CDR3 protein once. The data hold 1,500,000 or so distinct CDR3 sequences, with approximately 59% observed a single time.

The material sequenced was blood. This sequence joins TRBV10-3 and TRBJ2-1; no firm D call. This TCR derives from a man in his late teens or twenties in good health. As DNA, the CDR3 is TGTGCCATCAGTGGGGTTACCCGTGCGCAGTTCTTC. Encoded protein: CAISGVTRAQFF.